Following are 4 T cell receptor beta chains from one sample sequenced in a study of OX40 agonist ivuxolimab in advanced cancers. Clones were sequenced by immunoSEQ multiplex PCR, and TCRdb holds only the in-frame ones, with some missing. The sample holds 20,000 or so clones, around 78% seen once. This specimen consisted of CD4+ or CD8+ T cells sorted from blood, obtained in a trial of the OX40 agonist ivuxolimab. The receptors stem from an adult with an advanced solid tumor such as melanoma, head and neck, liver or kidney cancer.

V usage is TRBV7-9 and J usage is TRBJ2-1, with TRBD2 matching 7 bases. Germline CDR1 SEHNR, CDR2 FQNEAQ (reference sequence). Germline trimming cut 5 bases from V and 4 bases from J; bases unmatched to any gene: 14. The CDR3 extends over 17 amino acids. The CDR3: CASSPGVAGEEYNEQFF. Written as DNA, the CDR3 is TGTGCCAGCAGCCCAGGCGTCGCGGGAGAGGAATACAATGAGCAGTTCTTC.

This clone came up a few times. The chain carries TRBV14 and TRBJ1-6, with D perhaps TRBD1 (5 bases). With 0 bases removed from V and 9 bases from J, the gap between germline ends came to 15 bases. Germline loops: CDR1 SGHDN, CDR2 FVKESK. The CDR3 covers 16 residues. The CDR3 protein is CASSQDLAGKGSPLHF. CDR3 in DNA: TGTGCCAGCAGCCAAGATTTGGCAGGGAAGGGTTCACCCCTCCACTTT.

This clone has more than one count but fewer than ten. The chain links TRBV27 to TRBJ2-1, with D uncertain. Germline CDR1 and CDR2: MNHEY and SMNVEV (reference sequence). Trimming stripped 2 bases from V and 8 bases from J, with 10 bases between. The CDR3 sequence is 13 residues long. The CDR3 region has the DNA TGTGCCAGCAGTTTAGGTTGGGGTTATGAGCAGTTCTTC. This sequence encodes CASSLGWGYEQFF.

This clone was detected only a few times. V gene TRBV27 combines with J gene TRBJ1-1; 10 bases align to TRBD1. V lost 3 bases, J lost 6 bases, and 1 base stayed unmatched. The CDR3 sequence is 13 residues long. Germline CDR1 and CDR2: MNHEY and SMNVEV (reference sequence). The CDR3: CASSFGTGAEAFF. In DNA, the CDR3 is TGTGCCAGCAGTTTCGGGACAGGGGCTGAAGCTTTCTTT.